This T cell receptor (beta chain) was documented in a study of cytotoxic CD8 clonotypes in ibrutinib-treated CLL. Study-level background: Complete response was seen in 2 patients and partial in approximately 25; around twelve progressed and roughly 14 stayed remitted after a median roughly six years.

About this clone itself: Antigen unknown.

Clones were sequenced by immunoSEQ multiplex PCR, and TCRdb holds only the in-frame ones, with some missing. In the table there are roughly 250,000 clones, under 75% of which are singletons. Overall study findings and caveats: Exceeding age-matched healthy donors, baseline clonality also tracked the counts of circulating CD8+ T cells. Few clonotypes were public, and these shrank or held steady under treatment.

The TCR was taken from a human donor with chronic lymphocytic leukemia. Sample: PBMCs, taken after 24 months of ibrutinib treatment.

DNA for the CDR3: TGTGCCAGCAGTTTCAGGGTCGGCAATCAGCCCCAGCATTTT. Amino acid sequence: CASSFRVGNQPQHF. The chain recombines TRBV28 with TRBJ1-5; maybe TRBD1 (5 bases). The V gene's germline CDR1 is MDHEN and CDR2 SYDVKM. This CDR3 has 14 residues. Trimming removed 3 bases at V and 2 bases at J, with 8 bases between.